The source of this T cell receptor (beta chain) is a study of CD8+CD57+ T cells in acquired aplastic anemia (dated by TCRdb to the late 2010s). A note on the overall study: A mean of approximately 3 ug of DNA, ranging from about 0.17 to 30 ug, was extracted from sorted CD4+ and CD8+ cells. For healthy donor samples, the average read count was about 9.9 million for CD4+ cells and approximately 12 million for CD8+ cells. Results the study describes overall, beyond this receptor: Around 27 CD8+ CDR3 sequences were found in both patients and controls but appeared to be highly expressed in patients and within the immunodominant clones of the patients. Patients and healthy controls showed no significant difference in CD8+ Simpson's diversity (P=0.060).

In this study, sorted CD4+ and CD8+ T cells from the blood of healthy subjects and of severe aplastic anemia patients had their TCR repertoires deep-sequenced. Ficoll-Paque density gradient centrifugation was used to isolate peripheral blood mononuclear cells. Before DNA extraction, CD4+ and CD8+ T cells were sorted with FACS or magnetic beads. The CDR3 numbers 14 residues from cysteine through phenylalanine. Here the CDR3 DNA is all that survives: 42 bases in frame from base 1. The germline V gene (reference sequence) provides CDR1 DFQATT and CDR2 SNEGSKA. This clonotype was picked up a small number of times. Its antigen is not yet known. Being one base from a much bigger clone, this may be a read error. Profiling of TCR beta VDJ combinations and CDR3 sequences used genomic DNA as the template. An Illumina HiSeq 2000 was the platform used for TCR repertoire sequencing. Turning to the authors' computational methods: Repertoire assessment relied on Simpson's diversity index, CDR3 size and DJ length profiles, and TRBV/TRBJ rearrangement plots. Whichever DNA sequence was most abundant in the deep sequencing data was defined as the immunodominant clone. CDR3 amino acid sequences were screened for sharing across subjects and were compared with published repertoires and the VDJdb database. The public reads were run again by TCRdb, first through fastp at Q25 and then through MiXCR, and only productive beta chains were kept. Under each unique CDR3 protein, matching rows form one entry showing the most common genes and DNA. These V and J calls originate from TCRdb's pipeline instead of the authors' own analysis. The sample has some 200,000 distinct CDR3 sequences on record, about 37% of them singletons. Approximately 1.2% of the sample rests with the top ten.

Sequenced input: sorted CD4+, CD8+, or CD8+CD57+ T cells (not recorded which) from PBMCs. This TCR was sampled from a human donor in good health, serving as a control. The chain was built from TRBV20-1 and TRBJ2-7; TRBD2 is perhaps the D gene, given 7 matching bases. The base sequence is TGCAGCGCAGGTAGTGGGGGGGCCTCCCACGAGCAGTACTTC. Its coded protein is CSAGSGGASHEQYF.